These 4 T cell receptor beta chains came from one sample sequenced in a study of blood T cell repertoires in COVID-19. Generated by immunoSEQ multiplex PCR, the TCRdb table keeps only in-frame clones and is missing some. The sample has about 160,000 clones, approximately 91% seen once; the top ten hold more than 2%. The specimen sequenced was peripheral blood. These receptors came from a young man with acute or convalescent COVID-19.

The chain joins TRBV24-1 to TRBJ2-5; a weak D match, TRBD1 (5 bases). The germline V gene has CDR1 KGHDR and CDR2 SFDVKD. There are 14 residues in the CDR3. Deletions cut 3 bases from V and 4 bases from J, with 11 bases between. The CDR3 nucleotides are TGTGCCACCAGTGATCCTGGGGCTTCAGAGACCCAGTACTTC. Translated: CATSDPGASETQYF.

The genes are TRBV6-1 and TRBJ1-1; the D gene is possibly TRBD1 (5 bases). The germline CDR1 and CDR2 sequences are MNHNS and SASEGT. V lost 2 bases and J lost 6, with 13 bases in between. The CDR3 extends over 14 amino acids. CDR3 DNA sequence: TGTGCCAGCAGTGAACACGGGGGTCGGGCTGAAGCTTTCTTT. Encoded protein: CASSEHGGRAEAFF.

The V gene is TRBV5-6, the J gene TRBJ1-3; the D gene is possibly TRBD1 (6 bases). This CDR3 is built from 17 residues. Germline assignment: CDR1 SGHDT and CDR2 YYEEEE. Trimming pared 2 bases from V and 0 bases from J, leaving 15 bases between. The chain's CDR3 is CASSFLPTGSSGNTIYF. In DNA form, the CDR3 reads TGTGCCAGCAGCTTCCTCCCTACAGGGAGCTCTGGAAACACCATATATTTT.

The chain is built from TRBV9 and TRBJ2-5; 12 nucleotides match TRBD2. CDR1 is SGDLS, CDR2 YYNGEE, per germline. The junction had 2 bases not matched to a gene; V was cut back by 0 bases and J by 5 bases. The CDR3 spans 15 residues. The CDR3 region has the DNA TGTGCCAGCAGCGTAGAAACTAGCGGGAGGGAGACCCAGTACTTC. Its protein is CASSVETSGRETQYF.